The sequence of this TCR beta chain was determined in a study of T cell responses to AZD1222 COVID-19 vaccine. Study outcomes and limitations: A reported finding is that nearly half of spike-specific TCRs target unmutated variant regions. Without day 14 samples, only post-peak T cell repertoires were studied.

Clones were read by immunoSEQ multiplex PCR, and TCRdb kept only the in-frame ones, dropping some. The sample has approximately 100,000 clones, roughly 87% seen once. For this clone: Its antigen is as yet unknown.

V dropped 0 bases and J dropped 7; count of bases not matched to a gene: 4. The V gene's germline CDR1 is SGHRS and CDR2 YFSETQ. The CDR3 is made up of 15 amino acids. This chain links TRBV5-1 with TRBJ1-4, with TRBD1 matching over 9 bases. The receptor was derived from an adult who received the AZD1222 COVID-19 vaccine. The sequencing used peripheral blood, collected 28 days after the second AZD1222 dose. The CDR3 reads CASSLGGTGPEKLFF. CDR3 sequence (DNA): TGCGCCAGCAGCTTGGGTGGGACAGGGCCTGAAAAACTGTTTTTT.